This T cell receptor beta chain was profiled in a study of CD8 T cells in Susac syndrome. Sequencing targeted TCR beta in T cells from blood (CD8+ and CD4+). The germline CDR1 and CDR2 sequences are SQVTM and ANQGSEA. Trimming took 4 bases from V and 3 from J, leaving 10 bases between them. CDR3 length equals 13 residues. Random hexamers were used to reverse transcribe 0.5 to 1 ug of RNA. An immunoSEQ multiplex PCR amplified TCR beta CDR3 over 54 Vbeta and 13 Jbeta. MiXCR, run by TCRdb on the immunoSEQ multiplex PCR reads, gives a single entry per CDR3 protein. The sample contains 200,000 to 300,000 distinct CDR3 sequences, approximately 95% of which appear only once.

The clonotype originates from a human donor with Susac syndrome. The chain couples TRBV29-1 to TRBJ2-1; TRBD2 is a possible D gene (6 bases). Specimen: CD4+ T cells from PBMCs. Written as DNA, the CDR3 is TGCAGCGTTGTCGCTAGCGTCTACAATGAGCAGTTCTTC. It specifies CSVVASVYNEQFF.